This TCR beta chain emerged from a study of vaccination effects on CD4 cells after COVID-19. The wider study: Relative to the second dose, post-vaccine samples were obtained a median of 72 days later. About 2.2 million PBMC per well received approximately 10 IU/ml IL-2 and approximately 11 ug/ml peptides in culture. The study's findings and limits: Of the vaccine-induced clones from healthy vaccinees, merely 1 of 255 recognized common cold coronaviruses as well.

TCRdb's copy holds only in-frame clones and misses some; the assay was immunoSEQ multiplex PCR. The sample includes tens of thousands of clones, around 84% of them seen just once. Following a 10-day culture, CD4+ T cells were purified. Subjects were given two BNT162b2 or mRNA-1273 vaccine doses. Researchers swapped half the medium for IL-2 medium on both days 3 and 7. Note on this clone: Its target is not known.

This receptor was identified in a human donor who received a COVID-19 vaccine. Specimen: CD4+ T cells from PBMCs cultured without peptide, collected after COVID-19 vaccination.

The CDR3 loop is CASSEGGLASADTQYF. CDR3 nucleotide sequence: TGTGCCAGCAGCGAAGGGGGACTAGCGAGCGCAGATACGCAGTATTTT. The chain combines TRBV7-2 with TRBJ2-3; 10 bases match TRBD2. The ends lost 5 bases at V and 4 bases at J; junction bases unmatched: 9. The CDR3 covers 16 residues. CDR1 is SGHTA, CDR2 FQGNSA, per germline.